This is a list of T cell receptor beta chains from one sample in a study of cytomegalovirus exposure and HLA in healthy donors. The assay was immunoSEQ multiplex PCR, and TCRdb's table has in-frame clones only and misses some. The data show some 160,000 clones, roughly 80% seen once. Sequenced input: PBMCs. The source of these receptors is a man aged 45-65 years in good health and CMV-seropositive. Each CDR3 is given with its conserved first and last residue. A D gene is named only where the DNA matches it firmly. Not all rows give a size; the values are once, few, many and, for expanded clones, a class.

clone size,V gene,D gene,J gene,CDR3 DNA,CDR3 protein
.,TRBV25-1,.,TRBJ1-3,TGTGCCAGCATCCCTTACTCTGGAAACACCATATATTTT,CASIPYSGNTIYF
.,TRBV4-1,.,TRBJ2-1,TGCGCCAGCAGCCAAGAGCCCCCGGGAGTCTACAATGAGCAGTTCTTC,CASSQEPPGVYNEQFF
.,TRBV7-9,.,TRBJ1-1,TGTGCCAGCATCCTGGGTTTAGCGGACACTGAAGCTTTCTTT,CASILGLADTEAFF
few,TRBV30,.,TRBJ2-1,TGTGCCTCCTCTAGCCGATCCTACAATGAGCAGTTCTTC,CASSSRSYNEQFF
.,TRBV2,.,TRBJ1-1,TGTGCCAGCAGTGACGAGTCGACAGTGGAAGCTTTCTTT,CASSDESTVEAFF
.,TRBV5-1,.,TRBJ1-1,TGCGCCAGCAGCTTGACAACCGGACAGCTGAGGACTGAAGCTTTCTTT,CASSLTTGQLRTEAFF
once,TRBV4-1,TRBD1,TRBJ2-7,TGCGCCAGCAGCCCACGACAGGGGGCCACAAGATCCTACGAGCAGTACTTC,CASSPRQGATRSYEQYF
.,TRBV27,.,TRBJ2-7,TGTGCCAGCAGTTTGAAATGGACTCTAAGCTCCTACGAGCAGTACTTC,CASSLKWTLSSYEQYF
.,TRBV30,.,TRBJ1-6,TGTGCCTGGAGGCTACAGAGCTCCTATAATTCACCCCTCCACTTT,CAWRLQSSYNSPLHF
few,TRBV4-2,.,TRBJ2-3,TGTGCCAGCAGCCAAGTCGCAAAAACAGGTTCTTCTAGCACAGATACGCAGTATTTT,CASSQVAKTGSSSTDTQYF
.,TRBV6-4,.,TRBJ2-1,TGTGCCAGCAGTGACTCGATTTTGCGGGGCTACAATGAGCAGTTCTTC,CASSDSILRGYNEQFF
.,TRBV5-5,.,TRBJ2-7,TGTGCCAGCAGCCTGAGCTCCTACGAGCAGTACTTC,CASSLSSYEQYF
.,TRBV11-2,.,TRBJ1-1,TGTGCCAGCAGCCTGTCAGGATCTGAAGCTTTCTTT,CASSLSGSEAFF
.,TRBV5-4,.,TRBJ2-3,TGTGCCAGCACCACTGGGCGGGCAGATACGCAGTATTTT,CASTTGRADTQYF
once,TRBV25-1,TRBD2,TRBJ2-1,TGTGCCAGCACGATGGCGGGAGTCTGGAATGAGCAGTTCTTC,CASTMAGVWNEQFF
.,TRBV19,TRBD2,TRBJ2-3,TGTGCCAGTAGTATAGCCCCACTAGCGGGGGCAACCACAGATACGCAGTATTTT,CASSIAPLAGATTDTQYF
once,TRBV19,.,TRBJ1-6,TGTGCCAGTAGTATGGTGGGGGCTGGTGGCAATTCACCCCTCCACTTT,CASSMVGAGGNSPLHF
once,TRBV6-5,.,TRBJ2-1,TGTGCCAGCAGTCACTTTGGGGGGTCTCTCAATGAGCAGTTCTTC,CASSHFGGSLNEQFF
.,TRBV7-6,.,TRBJ1-1,TGTGCCAGCAGCTTAGGAGGCAGCCGGCAAGAAGCTTTCTTT,CASSLGGSRQEAFF
.,TRBV30,.,TRBJ1-5,TGTGCCTGGAGTGTATCTAATCAGCCCCAGCATTTT,CAWSVSNQPQHF
.,TRBV4-1,TRBD1,TRBJ1-2,TGCGCCAGCAGCCATCTGACAGGGGGCGGCTACACCTTC,CASSHLTGGGYTF
.,TRBV7-6,TRBD1,TRBJ1-4,TGTGCCAGCAGCTCCTGGGACAGGGCGAATGAAAAACTGTTTTTT,CASSSWDRANEKLFF
.,TRBV19,TRBD1,TRBJ2-7,TGTGCCAGTAGTATAACTGGGACAGGTACCTACGAGCAGTACTTC,CASSITGTGTYEQYF
.,TRBV9,TRBD1,TRBJ2-2,TGTGCCAGCAGCACCTCAGGGGGCGCGACCACCGGGGAGCTGTTTTTT,CASSTSGGATTGELFF
.,TRBV29-1,TRBD1,TRBJ1-3,TGCAGCGTTAGACAGGGGGCTCTGAACACCATATATTTT,CSVRQGALNTIYF
.,TRBV19,.,TRBJ1-2,TGTGCCAGTAGCCAGCCAGGCTGGACAGTCGGCTATGGCTACACCTTC,CASSQPGWTVGYGYTF
.,TRBV6-5,.,TRBJ2-3,TGTGCCAGCAGTTACTCGAGGTGGGGGCCCACAGATACGCAGTATTTT,CASSYSRWGPTDTQYF
.,TRBV4-3,TRBD1,TRBJ2-5,TGCGCCAGCAGCCAAGATTATCGGACAGGGGGTAGGCTTCTGGAGACCCAGTACTTC,CASSQDYRTGGRLLETQYF
.,TRBV6-9,TRBD2,TRBJ2-7,TGTGCCAGCAGTTACCTGACTAGCGGGCCGGGCCGTAAGTACTTC,CASSYLTSGPGRKYF
.,TRBV28,.,TRBJ1-4,TGTGCCAGCTCTGGGGGGGGGCTCGCCGGTAATGAAAAACTGTTTTTT,CASSGGGLAGNEKLFF
.,TRBV2,.,TRBJ1-1,TGTGCCAGCTGCGGGACCCCACTAGTCGAAAGGGCCCCTGAAGCTTTCTTT,CASCGTPLVERAPEAFF
.,TRBV2,.,TRBJ1-1,TGTGCCAGCGGAGCGGAGGGCCGGGCTGAAGCTTTCTTT,CASGAEGRAEAFF
.,TRBV28,TRBD1,TRBJ2-7,TGTGCCAGCAGTGCATACAGGGGGCAATCCTACGAGCAGTACTTC,CASSAYRGQSYEQYF
.,TRBV27,TRBD1,TRBJ2-5,TGTGCCAGCAGTTTAAGCCCTGGACAGGCAGAGACCCAGTACTTC,CASSLSPGQAETQYF
.,TRBV28,.,TRBJ2-3,TGTGCCAGCTCTTCCGGTGGGGGGGGCTCGGATACGCAGTATTTT,CASSSGGGGSDTQYF
.,TRBV6-1,.,TRBJ1-2,TGTGCCAGCAGTTCCCCAGGGCTTCGGGGCTACACCTTC,CASSSPGLRGYTF
.,TRBV28,.,TRBJ2-2,TGTGCCAGCAGTTTAGGGCCGAACACCGGGGAGCTGTTTTTT,CASSLGPNTGELFF
.,TRBV4-3,TRBD2,TRBJ2-5,TGCGCCAGCAGCCAGCGGGCCCTAGCGGGAGGAGGGCCCCAACAAGAGACCCAGTACTTC,CASSQRALAGGGPQQETQYF
.,TRBV27,TRBD2,TRBJ2-7,TGTGCCAGCAGTTTAGGGGCTAGCGGATACGAGCAGTACTTC,CASSLGASGYEQYF
.,TRBV6-6,.,TRBJ1-1,TGTGCCAGCAGTTACCCTTCGACACAATTGAACACTGAAGCTTTCTTT,CASSYPSTQLNTEAFF
.,TRBV28,TRBD1,TRBJ2-4,TGTGCCAGCAGTTTATTCGGGACAGAACCCAAAAACATTCAGTACTTC,CASSLFGTEPKNIQYF
.,TRBV7-2,TRBD2,TRBJ2-1,TGTGCCAGCAGCTTAGGGTCCGGGAGCGGGGGTGAGCAGTTCTTC,CASSLGSGSGGEQFF
.,TRBV29-1,TRBD1,TRBJ2-1,TGCAGCGTACAATCGGGACAGGGTGTCTATGAGCAGTTCTTC,CSVQSGQGVYEQFF
few,TRBV4-1,.,TRBJ2-2,TGCGCCAGCAGCCATACCCCGGGACTGGAATTAACCGGGGAGCTGTTTTTT,CASSHTPGLELTGELFF
.,TRBV29-1,TRBD1,TRBJ1-1,TGCAGCGTGGACAGGGGGGGCACTGAAGCTTTCTTT,CSVDRGGTEAFF
.,TRBV15,.,TRBJ2-7,TGTGCCACTTCGGACGGCCAGCAGGGAGGCGAGCAGTACTTC,CATSDGQQGGEQYF
.,TRBV14,TRBD2,TRBJ2-1,TGTGCCAGCAGCCACCCCCCTAGCGGGAGGCGGGATGAGCAGTTCTTC,CASSHPPSGRRDEQFF
.,TRBV5-1,.,TRBJ2-5,TGCGCCAGCAGCTTGGTGGCGGAGGGTGAGACCCAGTACTTC,CASSLVAEGETQYF
once,TRBV6-5,.,TRBJ2-7,TGTGCCAGCAGTTACGGGGGGACTGGCGGAGAGCAGTACTTC,CASSYGGTGGEQYF
.,TRBV15,.,TRBJ2-1,TGTGCCTCTAAAGGGACATCTCGGAATGAGCAGTTCTTC,CASKGTSRNEQFF
.,TRBV29-1,.,TRBJ1-1,TGCAGCGGGGAACAGGTGAACACTGAAGCTTTCTTT,CSGEQVNTEAFF
.,TRBV11-2,TRBD1,TRBJ2-1,TGTGCCAGCAGCTTTCGGACAGGGAGCAATGAGCAGTTCTTC,CASSFRTGSNEQFF
.,TRBV7-3,TRBD2,TRBJ2-1,TGTGCCAGCAGCTTAAGGCTAGCGGCCTACAATGAGCAGTTCTTC,CASSLRLAAYNEQFF